This is a list of T cell receptor beta chains from one sample in a study of blood T cell repertoires in COVID-19. Profiling relied on immunoSEQ multiplex PCR, and the TCRdb table lists in-frame clones only, not all of them. The sample holds about 130,000 clones, around 81% seen once. The specimen was peripheral blood. The source of these receptors is a man between 25 and 39 years old with COVID-19, enrolled during active disease. The CDR3 runs from the conserved cysteine through the conserved F or W.

CDR3 protein	V gene	J gene
CASSSTRDFKEQYF	TRBV7-2	TRBJ2-7
CASSVGPGNQPQHF	TRBV9	TRBJ1-5
CATPRGPNNEQFF	TRBV24-1	TRBJ2-1
CASKGGGVDTQYF	TRBV28	TRBJ2-3
CASSPGLAGGGGTDTQYF	TRBV27	TRBJ2-3
CASSLMVAGVSTGELFF	TRBV7-7	TRBJ2-2
CAISEPPKRQYTSYNEQFF	TRBV10-3	TRBJ2-1
CASSPAADTQYF	TRBV7-8	TRBJ2-3
CASSQDGPGSGNTIYF	TRBV4-3	TRBJ1-3
CASSLRDTQYF	TRBV13	TRBJ2-3
CASSLYRGDYNEQFF	TRBV6-2/TRBV6-3	TRBJ2-1
CASSPGQAANEKLFF	TRBV2	TRBJ1-4
CASSQARGQATYEQYF	TRBV4-2	TRBJ2-7
CASSQETSYNSPLHF	TRBV4-3	TRBJ1-6
CATGLAGFNEQFF	TRBV2	TRBJ2-1
CSVEVGTGYGYTF	TRBV29-1	TRBJ1-2
CASSRGGGLNTEAFF	TRBV6-5	TRBJ1-1
CASSLAQGRVNTEAFF	TRBV11-2	TRBJ1-1
CASSWVAGGETQYF	TRBV6-6	TRBJ2-5
CASWVGSNNSPLHF	TRBV6-6	TRBJ1-6
CASSITGGGNSPLHF	TRBV7-3	TRBJ1-6
CASSAYRAGMNF	TRBV28	TRBJ1-2
CASSQTGVNTEAFF	TRBV3-1/TRBV3-2	TRBJ1-1
CASSPSPGAEAFF	TRBV7-9	TRBJ1-1
CASSDSGFGRQPQHF	TRBV2	TRBJ1-5
CASRDGAAVENTEAFF	TRBV7-9	TRBJ1-1
CASSLGGFGIDEQFF	TRBV5-4	TRBJ2-1
CASSRGTFDNQPQHF	TRBV7-9	TRBJ1-5